This T cell receptor (beta chain) originates from a study of blood T cells in healthy people across ages (dated by TCRdb to the mid-2010s). At the level of the whole study: In model experiments, roughly one uniquely barcoded TCR beta cDNA molecule per two T cells was captured by template switching. The study measured age-related changes in TCR beta repertoire diversity using deep sequencing normalized with unique cDNA molecular identifiers. Four age groups were formed from the donors: young (average approximately 16 years), middle-aged (approximately 40), aged (more than 55) and long-lived (82). Using the same blood draw, the study looked at two additional independent replicas of 1 million unique cDNA reads for two donors, one aged 18 to 30 and the other aged 80 or older.

Donors were a few dozen systemically healthy Caucasian individuals from Russia aged 6 to 90 years. Roughly 10 milliliters of peripheral blood were collected from each donor into EDTA-treated Vacutainer tubes. Ficoll-Paque density-gradient centrifugation was used to isolate PBMCs, with at least 6 million obtained per sample. Total RNA, at least 5.5 micrograms per sample, was extracted from PBMCs with Trizol reagent. The percentages of naive CD45RAhigh/CD27high T cells were determined by flow cytometry on a PBMC aliquot from every donor. What the research found in general, with its limitations: Observed TCR beta diversity per million T cells fell roughly linearly with age, and a significant reduction was already apparent by age approximately 40. Because donor CMV infection status was unknown, age-related changes in expanded clonotypes were potentially confounded. Compared with the aged group, the long-lived group had more naive CD4+ T cells, fewer expanded clones and increased TCR diversity, suggesting age selection. Estimates of total diversity from one million sequenced T cells were regarded as lower bounds and underestimates. Conclusive comparison of naive and antigen-experienced compartments was prevented by the profiling of bulk unsorted PBMCs. Observed TCR beta diversity correlated strongly with the percentage of naive T cells measured by flow cytometry.

Libraries were prepared through 5' RACE. Instrument used: Illumina HiSeq 2500. A second about 7 to 11 cycle PCR used a sample-barcoded 5' primer and a J-beta primer mix. A unique molecular identifier was introduced onto each TCR beta cDNA molecule by a template-switch 5' adaptor carrying 12 random nucleotides. At least 2.5 million CDR3-containing paired-end reads were obtained from each sample. First-strand cDNA was synthesized from all RNA with the Mint cDNA synthesis kit, primed by a TRBC-specific oligonucleotide. All cDNA was treated with uracil-DNA glycosylase and then went through a first 18-cycle PCR with the universal primers M1SS and BC2_uni_R. As for the authors' bioinformatics: For normalization, 1 million high-quality reads were randomly selected from each sample, with every read carrying a distinct molecular identifier. Reads with shared molecular identifiers were discarded instead of being binned into consensus sequences. MiTCR, run with a Q25 quality threshold and the strictest error-elimination algorithm, handled CDR3 identification, clonotype clustering and error correction. Lower-bound total TCR beta diversity was estimated with a nonparametric unseen species model using Euler transformation. Using fastp at Q25 and MiXCR, TCRdb reprocessed the public reads and kept productive beta chains. Duplicate CDR3 protein sequences are folded into a single record with the most common DNA and genes. The V and J calls shown here were made by TCRdb, not taken from the authors' results. Counted in this sample were over a million distinct CDR3 sequences; 20% to 25% of them appeared once. Around 0.7% of the sample belongs to the ten largest clones.

Details on this clonotype: The antigen this receptor binds is unknown. Per-nucleotide qualities are absent, and no much larger clonotype sits a single base away.

The junction carries 7 bases between V and J, which are trimmed by 7 bases and 5 bases respectively. The CDR3, from cysteine to phenylalanine, totals 11 residues. The retained sequence is limited to the CDR3, 33 bases, with the frame set at the first base. From a lookup of the germline V gene, CDR1 and CDR2 are KGHDR and SFDVKD. These same records also appear under a second study, on T cells of mothers and their children. The second paper further reports: Nine systemically healthy Caucasian individuals, comprising three mothers and their six children, were included as donors. cDNA synthesis used all of the extracted RNA, with approximately 1.4 ug of RNA in each 15 ul reaction. In the second PCR, the M1S primer introduced both the sample barcodes and 2-4 random nucleotides. Over 8.5 million TCR beta CDR3 reads came from each mother, compared with around 3 million reads from each child. Thymic selection shapes the output of TCR recombination in a similar way in related and unrelated pairs, and inherited differences have a minor effect. Related mother-child pairs always showed normalized repertoire overlap that was slightly higher than in unrelated mother-child pairs, though the difference was never significant. Persistent microchimeric T cell clones were not detected, at a sensitivity of around 99 clones per million clonotypes. Deep NGS was used in the study to compare the TCR beta repertoires of mothers and children and to look for features that separate related mother-child pairs from unrelated individuals. Mothers averaged around 43 +/- 4 years of age and children averaged about 10 +/- 4 years. After adapter ligation was performed with NEBNext reagents, the libraries were sequenced on an Illumina HiSeq 2000 with 100+100 nt paired-end reads. Mother and child libraries were prepared a month apart and sequenced in separate runs to prevent cross-contamination. Between about 500,000 and 2,100,000 distinct TCR beta clonotypes were identified per donor. Naive TCR beta clonotypes were estimated from low-frequency clonotypes matched to each donor's FACS-determined naive share, without sorting.

The origin of this receptor is a girl aged 2-10 years in good health. Input material: blood. This chain joins TRBV24-1 to TRBJ1-2, with the D gene too uncertain to name. DNA sequence: TGTGCCACCAGATCTGATTATGGCTACACCTTC. Translated, it reads CATRSDYGYTF.